This entry lists 15 T cell receptor beta chains sequenced from one sample in a study of blood T cells in healthy people across ages. A second PCR, run for about 7 to 11 cycles, used a sample-barcoded 5' primer plus a J-beta primer mix. TCRdb re-called the 5' RACE reads through MiXCR, storing one row per CDR3 protein. The repertoire holds about 640,000 distinct CDR3 sequences, with roughly 53% as singletons. The sample taken for sequencing was blood. These receptors were collected from a man aged 55 to 70 in good health.

The rearrangement links TRBV29-1 to TRBJ2-1; 13 bases fit TRBD2. Germline-derived CDR1 and CDR2 are SQVTM and ANQGSEA. V gave up 3 bases and J gave up 1 base; unmatched junction bases: 3. The CDR3 is 16 amino acids. CDR3 loop: CSVEGTSGVSYNEQFF. CDR3 nucleotide sequence: TGCAGCGTTGAGGGGACTAGCGGGGTTTCCTACAATGAGCAGTTCTTC.

CDR3 bases: TGCAGCGTTGAAACGCACCGGGCGGCCAAAAACATTCAGTACTTC. It specifies CSVETHRAAKNIQYF. The chain uses TRBV29-1 and TRBJ2-4; no definite D call. CDR1 and CDR2 (germline): SQVTM, ANQGSEA. V was trimmed by 2 bases and J by 1 base, leaving 12 bases between them. There are 15 residues in the CDR3.

This clonotype was recorded once. The rearrangement uses TRBV12-3 or TRBV12-4 and TRBJ1-1; tentative D call: TRBD1 (6 bases). The ends were cut back, 5 bases at V and 1 base at J, with 14 bases in the middle. The CDR3 is 15 residues long. The CDR3: CASSPTGGRNTEAFF. Here the CDR3 DNA reads TGTGCCAGCAGTCCCACCGGGGGGCGGAACACTGAAGCTTTCTTT.

About this clonotype itself: A read error may be the cause here, since a much bigger clone is one base away. The chain is built from TRBV20-1 and TRBJ2-5, with 7 nucleotides matching TRBD2. V was pared by 5 bases and J by 2 bases, with 11 bases of the junction left unmatched. This CDR3 is built from 15 residues. The germline CDR1 and CDR2 sequences are DFQATT and SNEGSKA (reference sequence). CDR3 sequence reads: CSAFPGREWQETQYF. As DNA, the CDR3 is TGCAGTGCTTTCCCGGGGAGGGAATGGCAAGAGACCCAGTACTTC.

This clonotype was detected a few times. V gene TRBV4-1 combines with J gene TRBJ2-5; no clear D. The ends were cut back, 0 bases at V and 7 bases at J, with 18 bases in the middle. Germline V gene data show CDR1 as MGHRA and CDR2 as YSYEKL. The CDR3 is 16 residues long. The DNA for the CDR3 is TGCGCCAGCAGCCAAGATGAGGAGATCGGGTGGGGGACCCAGTACTTC. This translates into CASSQDEEIGWGTQYF.

V is TRBV5-1 and J is TRBJ1-2, with D unresolved. V dropped 0 bases and J dropped 0 bases, with 6 bases sitting between them. Germline CDR1 and CDR2: SGHRS and YFSETQ. CDR3 size: 14 residues. CDR3 in DNA: TGCGCCAGCAGCTTGGCCCCTTCTAACTATGGCTACACCTTC. This sequence encodes CASSLAPSNYGYTF.

The chain combines TRBV5-1 with TRBJ2-1; a possible D gene is TRBD1 (6 bases). Germline V gives CDR1 SGHRS, CDR2 YFSETQ. The CDR3 runs 15 residues. Trimming pared 1 base from V and 6 bases from J, leaving 14 bases between. The CDR3 loop reads CASSLRSGELNEQFF. The DNA of the CDR3 is TGCGCCAGCAGCTTGCGGTCAGGGGAACTCAATGAGCAGTTCTTC.

V is TRBV5-1 and J is TRBJ2-5; D is tentatively TRBD1 or TRBD2 (5 bases each). Germline V CDR1 and CDR2: SGHRS, YFSETQ. This CDR3 comprises 16 residues. V was cut by 4 bases and J by 2 bases, with 18 bases left in between. CDR3 coding DNA: TGCGCCAGCAGCCGGGACCCGACCCTGCGTCAAGAGACCCAGTACTTC. Translated: CASSRDPTLRQETQYF.

The chain employs TRBV3-1 and TRBJ1-2; no firm D call. The germline V gene encodes CDR1 LGHDT and CDR2 YNNKEL (reference sequence). This CDR3 has 15 amino acids. V was cut by 4 bases and J by 4 bases, with 16 bases left in between. CDR3 nucleotide sequence: TGTGCCAGCAGCCTCGCCGGACGGATGATCTATGGCTACACCTTC. Amino acid sequence: CASSLAGRMIYGYTF.

The CDR3 DNA sequence: TGCGCCAGCAGCGGGTTGGGACAGGGGGCGCGAGAGCAGTACTTC. As protein: CASSGLGQGAREQYF. The rearrangement uses TRBV5-1 and TRBJ2-7, with 12 positions matching TRBD1. CDR3 length: 15 amino acids. CDR1 SGHRS and CDR2 YFSETQ come from the germline V gene. V dropped 4 bases and J dropped 7; count of bases not matched to a gene: 9. Full variable domain (rest looked up from reference TRBV5-1 and TRBJ2-7): KAGVTQTPRYLIKTRGQQVTLSCSPISGHRSVSWYQQTPGQGLQFLFEYFSETQRNKGNFPGRFSGRQFSNSRSEMNVSTLELGDSALYLCASSGLGQGAREQYFGPGTRLTVT.

The chain carries TRBV20-1 and TRBJ2-7; 9 bases align to TRBD2. The CDR3 has 13 residues. In germline, CDR1 is DFQATT, CDR2 SNEGSKA (reference sequence). V trimming: 6 bases; J trimming: 3 bases; junction bases outside the gene matches: 6. The CDR3 DNA reads as TGCAGTGCAGGGCTAGCGGGATACTACGAGCAGTACTTC. The encoded protein is CSAGLAGYYEQYF.

The chain carries TRBV11-2 and TRBJ1-1, with TRBD1 matching over 7 bases. The CDR3 is 14 amino acids. V lost 5 bases, J lost 4 bases, and 7 bases stayed unmatched. Germline CDR1 and CDR2: SGHAT and FQNNGV. The CDR3 loop is CASSVWDSRTEAFF. The CDR3 nucleotides read TGTGCCAGCAGCGTATGGGACAGCCGCACTGAAGCTTTCTTT.

DNA for the CDR3: TGTGCCAGCAGCTTGGGAGGGATGGAGACCCAGTACTTC. Protein: CASSLGGMETQYF. The rearrangement uses TRBV11-2 and TRBJ2-5; 7 nucleotides match TRBD2. The V and J ends lost 3 bases and 5 bases, in that order; junction bases with no gene match: 3. CDR1 and CDR2 from the germline V gene are SGHAT and FQNNGV. The CDR3 totals 13 residues.

V gene TRBV2 combines with J gene TRBJ2-3; 9 positions match TRBD2. Trimming removed 6 bases from V and 2 bases from J; junction bases left unmatched: 6. Germline V gives CDR1 SNHLY, CDR2 FYNNEI. This CDR3 has 15 amino acids. For the CDR3, the DNA is TGTGCCAGCAGCGCCGGGACTAGCTACACAGATACGCAGTATTTT. It translates to CASSAGTSYTDTQYF.

The chain links TRBV11-3 to TRBJ1-1; D is unresolved. V lost 8 bases and J 3 bases, leaving 16 bases between the germline ends. CDR1 and CDR2 from the germline V gene are SGHNT and YENEEA. The CDR3 covers 14 residues. The CDR3 region has the DNA TGTGCCAGCGTAGAGGGCCGTAGGTACACTGAAGCTTTCTTT. It encodes CASVEGRRYTEAFF.